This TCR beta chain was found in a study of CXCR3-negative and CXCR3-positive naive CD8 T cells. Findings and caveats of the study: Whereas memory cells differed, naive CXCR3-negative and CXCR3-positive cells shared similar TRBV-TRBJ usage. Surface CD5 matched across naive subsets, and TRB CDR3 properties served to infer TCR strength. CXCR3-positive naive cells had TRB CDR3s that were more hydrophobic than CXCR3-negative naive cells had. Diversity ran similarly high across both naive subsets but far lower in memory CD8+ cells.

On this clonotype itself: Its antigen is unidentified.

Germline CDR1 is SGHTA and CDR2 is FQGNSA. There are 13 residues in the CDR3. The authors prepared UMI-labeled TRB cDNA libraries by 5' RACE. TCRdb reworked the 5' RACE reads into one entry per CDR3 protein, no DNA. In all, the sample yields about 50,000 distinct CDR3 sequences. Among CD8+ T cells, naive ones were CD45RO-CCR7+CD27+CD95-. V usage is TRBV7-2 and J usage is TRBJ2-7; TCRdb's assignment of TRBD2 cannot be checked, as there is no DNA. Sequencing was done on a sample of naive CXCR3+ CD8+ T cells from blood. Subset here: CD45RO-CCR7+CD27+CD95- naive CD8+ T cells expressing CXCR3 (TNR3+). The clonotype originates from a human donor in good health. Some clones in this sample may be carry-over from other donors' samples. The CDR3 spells CASSWDSWNEQYF.